The clone carrying this T cell receptor beta chain was counted only a few times. The record originates from a study of T cells in Graves' hyperthyroidism and ophthalmopathy. This CDR3 comprises 12 residues. V was shortened by 10 bases and J by 4 bases, with 13 bases between the two germline ends. Germline CDR1 and CDR2: MNHNS and SASEGT. Uncontrolled infection, other autoimmune disease, pregnancy or lactation excluded patients. Based on clinical symptoms, serum thyroxine and TRAb, thyroid ultrasound and orbital computed tomography, diagnoses were reached. Amplification of TCR beta CDR3 regions used RNA as the template. The HTBI set primed first-round TCR CDR3 RT-PCR. MiXCR, applied by TCRdb to the multiplex PCR reads, yields one record per CDR3 protein. The sample records hundreds of thousands of distinct CDR3 sequences, about 14% being singletons.

The genes are TRBV6-1 and TRBJ1-1; D gene unclear. The sequence was collected from a woman aged 45-65 years with Graves' ophthalmopathy. Sequencing was performed on blood. The CDR3 protein is CATFGRFTEAFF. For the CDR3, the DNA is TGTGCCACCTTCGGGCGTTTCACTGAAGCTTTCTTT.